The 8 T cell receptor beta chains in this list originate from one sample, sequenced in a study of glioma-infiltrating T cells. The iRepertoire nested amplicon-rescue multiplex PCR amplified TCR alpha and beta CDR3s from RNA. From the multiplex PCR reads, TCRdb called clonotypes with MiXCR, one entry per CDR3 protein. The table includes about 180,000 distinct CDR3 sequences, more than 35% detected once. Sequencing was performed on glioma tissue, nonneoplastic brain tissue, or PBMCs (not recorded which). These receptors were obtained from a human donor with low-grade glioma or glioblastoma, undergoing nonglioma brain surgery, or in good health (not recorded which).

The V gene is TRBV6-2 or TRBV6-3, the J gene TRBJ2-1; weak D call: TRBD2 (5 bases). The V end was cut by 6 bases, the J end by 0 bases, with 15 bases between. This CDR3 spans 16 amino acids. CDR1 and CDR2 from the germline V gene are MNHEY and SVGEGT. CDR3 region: CASRKDSSSSYNEQFF. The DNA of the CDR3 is TGTGCCAGCAGGAAGGACTCATCAAGCTCCTACAATGAGCAGTTCTTC.

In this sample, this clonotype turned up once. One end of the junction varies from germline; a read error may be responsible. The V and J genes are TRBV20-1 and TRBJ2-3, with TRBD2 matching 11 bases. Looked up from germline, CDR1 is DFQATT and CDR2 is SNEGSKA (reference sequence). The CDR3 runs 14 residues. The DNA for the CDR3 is TGCAGTGCTACTAGCGGGGGGCGCACAGATACGAAGTATTTT. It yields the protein CSATSGGRTDTKYF.

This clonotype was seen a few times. CDR3 residues: CSVASGRGNEQFF. The CDR3 coding sequence is TGCAGCGTCGCTAGCGGGAGAGGGAATGAGCAGTTCTTC. The genes are TRBV29-1 and TRBJ2-1; 10 bases align to TRBD2. The V segment lost 6 bases and the J segment 7 bases; nucleotides outside the gene matches: 6. The CDR3 is made up of 13 amino acids. Germline CDR1 is SQVTM and CDR2 is ANQGSEA.

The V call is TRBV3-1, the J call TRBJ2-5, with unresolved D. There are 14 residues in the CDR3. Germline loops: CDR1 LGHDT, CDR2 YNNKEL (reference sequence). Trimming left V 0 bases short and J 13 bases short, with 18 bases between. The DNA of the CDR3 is TGTGCCAGCAGCCAAGATCTTACGAGCGACCGGCCGTACTTC. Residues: CASSQDLTSDRPYF.

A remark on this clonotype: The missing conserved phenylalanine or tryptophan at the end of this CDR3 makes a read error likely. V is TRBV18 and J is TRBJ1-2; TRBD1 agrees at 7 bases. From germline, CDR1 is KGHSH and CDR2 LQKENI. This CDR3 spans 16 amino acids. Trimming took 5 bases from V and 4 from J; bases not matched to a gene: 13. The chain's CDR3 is CASSSGPGQAAYGYTL. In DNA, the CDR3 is TGTGCCAGCTCATCGGGACCAGGACAGGCAGCCTATGGCTACACCCTC.

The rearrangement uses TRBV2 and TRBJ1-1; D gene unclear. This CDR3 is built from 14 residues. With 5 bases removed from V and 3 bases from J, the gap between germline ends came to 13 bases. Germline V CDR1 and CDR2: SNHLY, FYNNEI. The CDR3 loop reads CASSLSLYYTEAFF. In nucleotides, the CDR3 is TGTGCCAGCAGTCTCAGTTTGTATTACACTGAAGCTTTCTTT.

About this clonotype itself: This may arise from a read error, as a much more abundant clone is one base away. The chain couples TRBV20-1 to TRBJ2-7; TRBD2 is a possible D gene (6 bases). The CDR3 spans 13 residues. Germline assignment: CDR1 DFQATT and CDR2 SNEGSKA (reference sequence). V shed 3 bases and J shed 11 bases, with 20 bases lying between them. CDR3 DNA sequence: TGCAGTGCTAGGTCCGCGGTAGCGGAAGAGAAGTACTTC. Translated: CSARSAVAEEKYF.

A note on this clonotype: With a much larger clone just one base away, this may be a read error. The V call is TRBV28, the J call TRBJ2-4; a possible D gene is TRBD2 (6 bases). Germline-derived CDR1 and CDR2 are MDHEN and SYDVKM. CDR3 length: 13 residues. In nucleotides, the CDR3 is TGTGCCAGCAGTTTACTAGGGGAGGTCATTAAGTACTTC. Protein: CASSLLGEVIKYF.